This TCR beta chain was identified in a study of Graves' ophthalmopathy and Graves' hyperthyroidism. Study-level findings and limits: With a specificity of just under 75% and a sensitivity of more than 65%, the model predicted ophthalmopathy progression. Thyroid clonotypes that were expanded above 0.001 frequency mostly also appeared in blood.

RNA transcripts served as template for amplifying TCR beta CDR3 sequences. The library came from an HTBI-primed first-round RT-PCR and a second-round multiplex PCR. TCRdb analysed the multiplex PCR reads with MiXCR anew, one entry per CDR3 protein. The sample lists 300,000 to 400,000 distinct CDR3 sequences; roughly a sixth were seen once. Ophthalmopathy-affected donors exhibited moderate-to-severe activity, CAS ≥3, NOSPECS ≥4, and duration under 3 months. It was from over 8.5 ml of fresh peripheral blood that the PBMCs came. This clonotype was detected many times. Its antigen is currently unknown. V lost 0 bases, J lost 7 bases, and 13 bases lay in between. The CDR3 runs 14 residues. Germline CDR1 reads SGDLS; CDR2 reads YYNGEE.

The chain combines TRBV9 with TRBJ1-2, with D tentatively TRBD1 (6 bases). The specimen sequenced was peripheral blood. This TCR derives from an adult man with Graves' ophthalmopathy. This CDR3 reads CASSVGGGASGYTF. The CDR3 DNA reads as TGTGCCAGCAGCGTAGGTGGGGGGGCAAGTGGCTACACCTTC.